The 25 T cell receptor beta chains below all came from one sample that was sequenced in a study of T cell responses to AZD1222 COVID-19 vaccine. Method: immunoSEQ multiplex PCR; TCRdb's copy keeps in-frame clones and lacks some. The sample records 90,000 to 130,000 clones, 81% being singletons. The source was peripheral blood, collected on day 0 of AZD1222 vaccination. These receptors all come from an adult in good health.

The chain carries TRBV3-1 (or the pseudogene TRBV3-2) and TRBJ1-1, with D unclear. Trimming left V 4 bases short and J 1 base short, with 13 bases between. The CDR3 spans 15 residues. Germline assignment: CDR1 LGHDT and CDR2 YNNKEL (reference sequence). CDR3 in amino acids: CASSLGREGNTEAFF. The CDR3 bases are TGTGCCAGCAGCCTCGGTCGAGAAGGGAACACTGAAGCTTTCTTT.

This clone was counted a few times. V gene TRBV24-1 combines with J gene TRBJ2-7; TRBD2 might be the D (6 bases). The CDR3 has 15 residues. Germline CDR1 reads KGHDR; CDR2 reads SFDVKD. V lost 5 bases and J 1 base, leaving 14 bases between the germline ends. The CDR3, as DNA: TGTGCCACCAGTGTCTGTGGCGGGACGTCCTACGAGCAGTACTTC. Protein product: CATSVCGGTSYEQYF.

This clone has just one count. The chain employs TRBV5-1 and TRBJ2-7; D gene unclear. Per the germline V gene, CDR1 is SGHRS and CDR2 is YFSETQ. Trimming took off 4 bases at V and 3 bases at J, with 14 bases between the two ends. The CDR3 is made up of 14 amino acids. In nucleotides, the CDR3 is TGCGCCAGCAGCCCCGAAACAGCGATCTACGAGCAGTACTTC. Its protein is CASSPETAIYEQYF.

The chain has TRBV11-2 and TRBJ2-7; D not resolved. Deletions cut 5 bases from V and 4 bases from J, with 18 bases between. Germline V gene data show CDR1 as SGHAT and CDR2 as FQNNGV. This CDR3 region has 15 residues. CDR3 in amino acids: CASSHLRDRSYEQYF. The CDR3 DNA sequence: TGTGCCAGCAGCCACTTAAGGGATCGCTCTTACGAGCAGTACTTC.

The chain carries TRBV28 and TRBJ2-7, with 7 bases lining up with TRBD2. CDR3 length: 15 amino acids. Germline-derived CDR1 and CDR2 are MDHEN and SYDVKM. The ends lost 7 bases at V and 1 base at J; junction bases unmatched: 10. The CDR3 DNA reads TGTGCCAGCATTCAATGGGGGGGAGGGTCCTACGAGCAGTACTTC. Its protein product is CASIQWGGGSYEQYF.

The rearrangement joins TRBV3-1 (or the pseudogene TRBV3-2) to TRBJ1-2; 9 bases agree with TRBD1. J was trimmed by 6 bases and V by 1 base; bases with no gene match: 12. In germline, CDR1 is LGHDT, CDR2 YNNKEL (reference sequence). CDR3 length: 17 residues. CDR3 sequence reads: CASSQGGQGGTLHGYTF. The CDR3 DNA reads TGTGCCAGCAGCCAAGGGGGACAGGGCGGAACGTTACATGGCTACACCTTC.

This clone occurred once. This chain joins TRBV7-2 and TRBJ1-1; D is unresolved. The germline V and J ends were trimmed by 1 base and 1 base, with 13 bases remaining between them. From germline, CDR1 is SGHTA and CDR2 FQGNSA. The CDR3 length is 16 residues. CDR3 DNA: TGTGCCAGCAGCTTAGAGTGGAACCTCCCGAACACTGAAGCTTTCTTT. Translation gives CASSLEWNLPNTEAFF.

The gene calls are TRBV4-3 and TRBJ1-2, with D unresolved. Trimming cost V 1 base and J 1 base, with 10 bases left between them. Germline CDR1 and CDR2: LGHNA and YSLEER. CDR3 length: 15 residues. The CDR3 loop is CASSQVMRINYGYTF. In DNA, the CDR3 is TGCGCCAGCAGCCAAGTGATGCGGATTAACTATGGCTACACCTTC.

This chain joins TRBV3-1 (or the pseudogene TRBV3-2) and TRBJ2-1; TRBD2 agrees at 9 bases. V was pared by 2 bases and J by 4 bases, with 12 bases of the junction left unmatched. The CDR3 is made up of 18 amino acids. Germline V gene lookup returns CDR1 LGHDT and CDR2 YNNKEL (reference sequence). This chain's CDR3 is CASSQRLAGLHLYNEQFF. The CDR3, as DNA: TGTGCCAGCAGCCAAAGGCTAGCGGGGTTACACCTATACAATGAGCAGTTCTTC.

V and J are TRBV7-2 and TRBJ2-1; D assignment may be TRBD1 or TRBD2 (5 bases each). Germline CDR1 is SGHTA and CDR2 is FQGNSA. This CDR3 has 14 amino acids. V was cut by 4 bases and J by 9 bases, with 16 bases left in between. The CDR3 here is CASSSGTYMVEQFF. Written as DNA, the CDR3 is TGTGCCAGCAGCTCCGGGACCTATATGGTTGAGCAGTTCTTC.

The rearrangement links TRBV28 to TRBJ1-4, with D tentatively TRBD1 (5 bases). Looked up from germline, CDR1 is MDHEN and CDR2 is SYDVKM. Trimming cost V 6 bases and J 8 bases, with 13 bases left between them. The CDR3 length is 13 residues. The CDR3 DNA reads as TGTGCCAGCAGGGCAGGGTTGAGGGAAAAACTGTTTTTT. Its protein product is CASRAGLREKLFF.

The count of this clone is one. The CDR3 is CASSRERVSNQPQHF. DNA of the CDR3: TGTGCCAGTAGTCGGGAGCGCGTGAGCAATCAGCCCCAGCATTTT. J is TRBJ1-5 and V is TRBV19; the D is unclear. The CDR3 length is 15 residues. V was clipped by 5 bases and J by 1 base, with 12 bases between them. The germline V gene encodes CDR1 LNHDA and CDR2 SQIVND (reference sequence). Variable domain in full (rest from reference TRBV19 and TRBJ1-5): DGGITQSPKYLFRKEGQNVTLSCEQNLNHDAMYWYRQDPGQGLRLIYYSQIVNDFQKGDIAEGYSVSREKKESFPLTVTSAQKNPTAFYLCASSRERVSNQPQHFGDGTRLSIL.

The CDR3 region has the DNA TGTGCCAGCAGCTCCGCCCCAGGGTTGGCAAAAACTGAAGCTTTCTTT. As protein: CASSSAPGLAKTEAFF. The gene calls are TRBV5-4 and TRBJ1-1; D is perhaps TRBD1 (5 bases). V dropped 3 bases and J dropped 5 bases, with 20 bases sitting between them. Germline assignment: CDR1 SGHNT and CDR2 YYREEE (reference sequence). This CDR3 spans 16 amino acids.

The rearrangement joins TRBV9 to TRBJ2-2; D is possibly TRBD1 or TRBD2 (5 bases each). The length of the CDR3 is 15 residues. Germline V gene lookup returns CDR1 SGDLS and CDR2 YYNGEE. V gave up 0 bases and J gave up 6 bases, with 12 bases separating them. The CDR3 DNA is TGTGCCAGCAGCGTAGCGGGGCAGGGCCCCGGGGAGCTGTTTTTT. Translating it yields CASSVAGQGPGELFF. The full variable domain, its missing parts supplied by reference TRBV9 and TRBJ2-2, is DSGVTQTPKHLITATGQRVTLRCSPRSGDLSVYWYQQSLDQGLQFLIQYYNGEERAKGNILERFSAQQFPDLHSELNLSSLELGDSALYFCASSVAGQGPGELFFGEGSRLTVL.

The CDR3 reads CASSFPADYEQYF. Here the CDR3 DNA reads TGTGCCAGCAGCTTTCCGGCAGACTACGAGCAGTACTTC. The rearrangement joins TRBV7-9 to TRBJ2-7; the D is unclear. Per the germline V gene, CDR1 is SEHNR and CDR2 is FQNEAQ (reference sequence). This CDR3 is 13 amino acids long. Trimming removed 3 bases at V and 3 bases at J, with 9 bases between.

CDR3 DNA: TGTGCCAGCAGCCAGCCCCCCCATGGCTACACCTTC. It is translated as CASSQPPHGYTF. The rearrangement joins TRBV12-3 or TRBV12-4 to TRBJ1-2; D remains unclear. The CDR3 runs to 12 residues. Trimming left V 6 bases short and J 6 bases short, with 11 bases between.

The chain carries TRBV5-1 and TRBJ2-1; D may be TRBD1 (5 bases). The V end was cut by 0 bases, the J end by 0 bases, with 7 bases between. Per the germline V gene, CDR1 is SGHRS and CDR2 is YFSETQ. The CDR3 contains 15 residues. CDR3: CASSLGGASYNEQFF. For the CDR3, the DNA is TGCGCCAGCAGCTTGGGTGGGGCCTCCTACAATGAGCAGTTCTTC.

The rearrangement joins TRBV10-3 to TRBJ2-7; 9 bases align to TRBD2. This CDR3 has 16 amino acids. Germline-derived CDR1 and CDR2 are ENHRY and SYGVKD. V lost 4 bases, J lost 0 bases, and 7 bases stayed unmatched. The CDR3 protein is CAISGTSATASYEQYF. CDR3 DNA: TGTGCCATCAGTGGGACTAGCGCGACCGCCTCCTACGAGCAGTACTTC.

CDR3 coding DNA: TGTGCCAGCAGCCGTAGGACCCAAGAGACCCAGTACTTC. Its protein is CASSRRTQETQYF. The chain employs TRBV7-2 and TRBJ2-5; D is unresolved. Deletions cut 5 bases from V and 1 base from J, with 8 bases between. Germline V gives CDR1 SGHTA, CDR2 FQGNSA. CDR3 size: 13 residues.

The rearrangement uses TRBV4-1 and TRBJ2-5; D is uncertain. CDR1 is MGHRA and CDR2 is YSYEKL in the germline V gene. V was pared by 3 bases and J by 5 bases, with 13 bases between. The CDR3 covers 14 residues. CDR3 loop: CASSHRALGETQYF. The CDR3 DNA follows: TGCGCCAGCAGCCACCGGGCCTTGGGGGAGACCCAGTACTTC.

The chain employs TRBV6-5 and TRBJ2-2; D not resolved. CDR3 length: 14 residues. Germline V gene sequence: CDR1 MNHEY, CDR2 SVGAGI. With 0 bases removed from V and 5 bases from J, the gap between germline ends came to 7 bases. DNA for the CDR3: TGTGCCAGCAGTTACTCGGGGAAGACCGGGGAGCTGTTTTTT. As protein: CASSYSGKTGELFF.

CDR3 region: CASSLGVREDTQYF. The CDR3 DNA follows: TGTGCCAGCAGCTTAGGAGTCAGGGAGGATACGCAGTATTTT. The V and J genes are TRBV7-2 and TRBJ2-3; D possibly matches TRBD1 or TRBD2 (5 bases each). Germline CDR1 SGHTA, CDR2 FQGNSA. This CDR3 has 14 amino acids. Between the trimmed V and J ends, which lost 1 base and 6 bases, there was a span of 11 bases.

This chain links TRBV2 with TRBJ2-3; D unresolved. Deletions cut 4 bases from V and 2 bases from J, with 7 bases between. The CDR3 contains 13 residues. The V gene's germline CDR1 is SNHLY and CDR2 FYNNEI. The chain's CDR3 is CASSAGITDTQYF. The CDR3 DNA sequence: TGTGCCAGCAGTGCGGGTATCACAGATACGCAGTATTTT.

The chain employs TRBV27 and TRBJ2-3; 10 positions match TRBD2. With V trimmed by 2 bases and J by 4 bases, 6 bases remained unmatched. The germline gives CDR1 MNHEY, CDR2 SMNVEV (reference sequence). CDR3 length: 16 amino acids. The CDR3 nucleotides are TGTGCCAGCAGTTTACTGTTACTAGCGGGACCAGATACGCAGTATTTT. This translates into CASSLLLLAGPDTQYF.

The chain links TRBV25-1 to TRBJ2-3; 7 bases agree with TRBD2. The germline CDR1 and CDR2 sequences are MGHDK and SYGVNS. CDR3 length: 15 amino acids. Trimming took 4 bases from V and 0 from J; bases not matched to a gene: 4. CDR3: CASSARGFSTDTQYF. In DNA, the CDR3 is TGTGCCAGCAGTGCGCGGGGGTTTAGCACAGATACGCAGTATTTT.